This entry lists 30 T cell receptor beta chains sequenced from one sample in a study of CD8 T cells in ankylosing spondylitis. These receptors have no identified antigens. A single record per CDR3 protein comes from TCRdb applying MiXCR to the 5' RACE reads. In the table there are approximately 500,000 distinct CDR3 sequences, roughly 13% of which are singletons. General study points: Apparently characteristic of ankylosing spondylitis blood was a TCR beta motif (about eight highly homologous variants).

The material sequenced was blood, either unsorted or a sorted T cell fraction (not recorded which). Source of these receptors: a male donor with ankylosing spondylitis.

This clonotype was observed a few times. J is TRBJ2-1 and V is TRBV28; 8 bases agree with TRBD1. The CDR3 contains 14 residues. J was trimmed by 4 bases and V by 4 bases; bases with no gene match: 3. Germline loops: CDR1 MDHEN, CDR2 SYDVKM. The CDR3 nucleotides read TGTGCCAGCAGTTGGACAGGGTTATACAATGAGCAGTTCTTC. Amino acid sequence: CASSWTGLYNEQFF.

The gene calls are TRBV7-9 and TRBJ2-1, with D unresolved. This CDR3 is built from 14 residues. The germline V gene has CDR1 SEHNR and CDR2 FQNEAQ (reference sequence). The V end was cut by 1 base, the J end by 3 bases, with 7 bases between. Here the CDR3 DNA reads TGTGCCAGCAGCTTAGTGTCAGACTACAATGAGCAGTTCTTC. This codes for CASSLVSDYNEQFF.

This clonotype was picked up many times. The V and J genes are TRBV2 and TRBJ2-4, with D unresolved. V was trimmed by 6 bases and J by 7 bases, leaving 4 bases between them. This CDR3 has 10 amino acids. The germline V gene encodes CDR1 SNHLY and CDR2 FYNNEI. For the CDR3, the DNA is TGTGCCAGCAGACGGAACATTCAGTACTTC. This sequence encodes CASRRNIQYF.

The rearrangement uses TRBV10-3 and TRBJ2-3; D might be TRBD1 (6 bases). The germline V gene encodes CDR1 ENHRY and CDR2 SYGVKD. There are 16 residues in the CDR3. V lost 11 bases to trimming and J lost 1 base, with 22 bases between them. The CDR3 coding sequence is TGTGCCCCAGAGGGGGTGGCAGGGTACGGCACAGATACGCAGTATTTT. Translating it yields CAPEGVAGYGTDTQYF.

The gene calls are TRBV12-3 or TRBV12-4 and TRBJ2-3; the D gene is possibly TRBD2 (6 bases). The CDR3 sequence is 13 residues long. V was trimmed by 8 bases and J by 6 bases, leaving 15 bases between them. CDR3 region: CASGSTSGDTQYF. Here the CDR3 DNA reads TGTGCCAGCGGCTCCACGAGCGGGGATACGCAGTATTTT.

The chain joins TRBV7-8 to TRBJ2-1; D remains unclear. V was trimmed by 4 bases and J by 0 bases, leaving 10 bases between them. The CDR3 contains 15 residues. Germline V gene data show CDR1 as SGHVS and CDR2 as FQNEAQ. The CDR3 spells CASSSDRRSYNEQFF. Written as DNA, the CDR3 is TGTGCCAGCAGCTCAGACCGCCGCTCCTACAATGAGCAGTTCTTC.

The chain couples TRBV6-1 to TRBJ2-2; 14 nucleotides align to TRBD2. Germline lookup yields CDR1 MNHNS and CDR2 SASEGT. This CDR3 is 16 amino acids long. Trimming took 6 bases from V and 6 from J; bases not matched to a gene: 6. The CDR3 protein is CASRSGLAGAPGELFF. The CDR3 DNA reads TGTGCCAGCAGGTCGGGACTAGCGGGAGCGCCCGGGGAGCTGTTTTTT.

This clonotype was counted between two and nine times. The V and J genes are TRBV5-5 and TRBJ1-5; no clear D. The V end was cut by 0 bases, the J end by 9 bases, with 16 bases between. Germline values: CDR1 SGHKS, CDR2 YYEKEE (reference sequence). The CDR3 contains 15 residues. CDR3 loop: CASSLAGDYLGPQHF. In DNA, the CDR3 is TGTGCCAGCAGCTTGGCAGGAGATTACTTAGGGCCCCAGCATTTT.

This clonotype has more than one count but fewer than ten. The genes are TRBV20-1 and TRBJ2-1, with 8 bases aligning to TRBD2. Germline CDR1 reads DFQATT; CDR2 reads SNEGSKA (reference sequence). CDR3 size: 15 residues. Trimming at V came to 3 bases and at J to 3 bases, leaving 7 bases not matched to a gene. The CDR3 here is CSARDGRALYNEQFF. In DNA form, the CDR3 reads TGCAGTGCTAGGGACGGGAGGGCCCTCTACAATGAGCAGTTCTTC.

This chain uses TRBV9 with TRBJ1-1; possible D gene TRBD1, 5 bases. Germline CDR1 reads SGDLS; CDR2 reads YYNGEE. V was clipped by 0 bases and J by 4 bases, with 13 bases between them. The CDR3 runs 15 residues. The CDR3 reads CASSVGGVGGTEAFF. CDR3 coding DNA: TGTGCCAGCAGCGTAGGGGGGGTAGGCGGCACTGAAGCTTTCTTT.

This chain joins TRBV12-3 or TRBV12-4 and TRBJ1-4; D perhaps matches TRBD1 (6 bases). The CDR3 sequence is 14 residues long. Trimming pared 5 bases from V and 11 bases from J, leaving 18 bases between. The CDR3 nucleotides are TGTGCCAGCAGTCCGAGTTTACAGGGACGTAAACTGTTTTTT. Translating gives CASSPSLQGRKLFF.

The V and J genes are TRBV5-1 and TRBJ2-3; weak D call: TRBD2 (5 bases). CDR3 size: 15 residues. V was shortened by 5 bases and J by 0 bases, with 13 bases between the two germline ends. CDR1 and CDR2 from the germline V gene are SGHRS and YFSETQ. The CDR3 nucleotides are TGCGCCAGCAGGAGAGCGGACTCTAGCACAGATACGCAGTATTTT. Translated: CASRRADSSTDTQYF. Looking up the rest from reference TRBV5-1 and TRBJ2-3 gives the full variable domain: KAGVTQTPRYLIKTRGQQVTLSCSPISGHRSVSWYQQTPGQGLQFLFEYFSETQRNKGNFPGRFSGRQFSNSRSEMNVSTLELGDSALYLCASRRADSSTDTQYFGPGTRLTVL.

In this sample, this clonotype turned up a few times. This rearrangement joins TRBV29-1 to TRBJ1-1; D perhaps matches TRBD1 (5 bases). Germline V gene sequence: CDR1 SQVTM, CDR2 ANQGSEA. Trimming cost V 6 bases and J 6 bases, with 8 bases left between them. The CDR3 runs to 10 residues. CDR3 loop: CSVQGPEAFF. Here the CDR3 DNA reads TGCAGCGTCCAGGGTCCTGAAGCTTTCTTT.

This clonotype has only a few counts. The chain is built from TRBV6-1 and TRBJ1-1; 7 nucleotides line up with TRBD1. This CDR3 is built from 12 residues. Trimming removed 3 bases from V and 11 bases from J; junction bases left unmatched: 6. Per the germline V gene, CDR1 is MNHNS and CDR2 is SASEGT. CDR3 region: CASSDRGLRAFF. CDR3 nucleotide sequence: TGTGCCAGCAGTGATAGGGGGCTTAGGGCTTTCTTT.

To note about this clonotype: This clone may be a read error of a much larger clone one base away. This chain connects TRBV24-1 to TRBJ1-2; D uncertain. The germline gives CDR1 KGHDR, CDR2 SFDVKD. The CDR3 loop spans 13 amino acids. The CDR3 nucleotides read TGTGCCACCAGTGACCCGAACGGGTATGGCTACTCCTTC. It yields the protein CATSDPNGYGYSF.

This clonotype has just a few counts. This rearrangement joins TRBV5-5 to TRBJ2-1, with D tentatively TRBD1 or TRBD2 (6 bases each). Germline assignment: CDR1 SGHKS and CDR2 YYEKEE (reference sequence). V lost 6 bases, J lost 7 bases, and 14 bases lay in between. The CDR3 has 13 amino acids. The CDR3 nucleotides are TGTGCCAGCACCTCGGGGGCGGGTAATGAGCAGTTCTTC. Translated, it gives CASTSGAGNEQFF. The entire variable domain, with the rest obtained from reference TRBV5-5 and TRBJ2-1, is as follows: DAGVTQSPTHLIKTRGQQVTLRCSPISGHKSVSWYQQVLGQGPQFIFQYYEKEERGRGNFPDRFSARQFPNYSSELNVNALLLGDSALYLCASTSGAGNEQFFGPGTRLTVL.

This chain uses TRBV7-2 with TRBJ1-2; 8 bases fit TRBD1. Germline V gives CDR1 SGHTA, CDR2 FQGNSA. The V and J ends lost 6 bases and 5 bases, in that order; junction bases with no gene match: 8. The CDR3 runs to 14 residues. The CDR3 nucleotides are TGTGCCAGCAGAGAGGACAGGGCAAAGTATGGCTACACCTTC. The encoded protein is CASREDRAKYGYTF.

Many counts were recorded for this clonotype. This chain links TRBV10-3 with TRBJ1-5, with D unresolved. Trimming left V 0 bases short and J 0 bases short, with 6 bases between. The germline CDR1 and CDR2 sequences are ENHRY and SYGVKD. This CDR3 is built from 15 residues. CDR3 in amino acids: CAISESWGSNQPQHF. Written as DNA, the CDR3 is TGTGCCATCAGTGAGTCGTGGGGTAGCAATCAGCCCCAGCATTTT.

This clonotype was observed a handful of times. This chain uses TRBV6-1 with TRBJ2-7, with 12 bases aligning to TRBD1. This CDR3 is 16 amino acids long. Germline V gives CDR1 MNHNS, CDR2 SASEGT. V was clipped by 4 bases and J by 0 bases; unmatched bases: 4. The CDR3 region has the DNA TGTGCCAGCAGTGCCGGGACAGGGGGCGGCTCCTACGAGCAGTACTTC. Protein sequence: CASSAGTGGGSYEQYF.

In its sample, this clonotype was seen a few times. J is TRBJ2-7 and V is TRBV5-1; TRBD1 matches at 9 bases. Germline lookup yields CDR1 SGHRS and CDR2 YFSETQ. The CDR3 totals 15 residues. The trim removed 0 bases at V and 3 bases at J, leaving 4 bases unmatched. CDR3 sequence: CASSLAQGAYYEQYF. Written as DNA, the CDR3 is TGCGCCAGCAGCTTGGCACAGGGGGCGTACTACGAGCAGTACTTC.

The table lists this clonotype with many counts. The V call is TRBV12-3 or TRBV12-4, the J call TRBJ1-1, with TRBD1 as a possible D gene (6 bases). The CDR3 covers 15 residues. V was trimmed by 5 bases and J by 0 bases, leaving 13 bases between them. This CDR3 reads CASSPRGGLNTEAFF. Here the CDR3 DNA reads TGTGCCAGCAGTCCCCGGGGGGGGCTGAACACTGAAGCTTTCTTT.

This clonotype was observed a few times. This chain links TRBV20-1 with TRBJ2-2; D may correspond to TRBD1 or TRBD2 (5 bases each). The germline V and J ends were trimmed by 6 bases and 8 bases, with 19 bases remaining between them. CDR1 is DFQATT, CDR2 SNEGSKA, per germline (reference sequence). The CDR3 is 14 residues long. As DNA, the CDR3 is TGCAGTGCCCCCCGGGACGCCGGGGCGGGGGAGCTGTTTTTT. Translated: CSAPRDAGAGELFF.

This clonotype has a count of ten or more. CDR3 in DNA: TGTGCCAGCAGCTTAGTGCGGACGGTGAACACCGGGGAGCTGTTTTTT. Translation gives CASSLVRTVNTGELFF. The chain uses TRBV7-8 and TRBJ2-2; D remains unclear. The CDR3 length is 16 residues. Germline V CDR1 and CDR2: SGHVS, FQNEAQ. Trimming stripped 1 base from V and 1 base from J, with 10 bases between. Together with reference TRBV7-8 and TRBJ2-2, the CDR3 gives the full variable domain: GAGVSQSPRYKVAKRGQDVALRCDPISGHVSLFWYQQALGQGPEFLTYFQNEAQLDKSGLPSDRFFAERPEGSVSTLKIQRTQQEDSAVYLCASSLVRTVNTGELFFGEGSRLTVL.

The chain employs TRBV5-1 and TRBJ2-3, with 10 positions matching TRBD1. This CDR3 is 16 amino acids long. V dropped 0 bases and J dropped 1; count of bases not matched to a gene: 2. Germline CDR1 SGHRS, CDR2 YFSETQ. CDR3 amino acids: CASSLGQGAGTDTQYF. The CDR3 nucleotides read TGCGCCAGCAGCTTGGGACAGGGGGCCGGCACAGATACGCAGTATTTT.

This clonotype has a handful of counts. The CDR3 DNA sequence: TGTGCCAGCAGTTCCCCAGGACAGGGTTTAACAGATACGCAGTATTTT. This encodes CASSSPGQGLTDTQYF. V is TRBV6-5 and J is TRBJ2-3, with TRBD1 identical over 8 bases. The CDR3 sequence is 16 residues long. The germline gives CDR1 MNHEY, CDR2 SVGAGI. Trimming at V came to 4 bases and at J to 3 bases, leaving 9 bases not matched to a gene.

The rearrangement joins TRBV19 to TRBJ2-4; 12 bases are shared with TRBD2. Germline V CDR1 and CDR2: LNHDA, SQIVND (reference sequence). The J segment lost 7 bases and the V segment lost 5 bases, leaving 9 bases of the junction unmatched. The CDR3 is 16 amino acids. The CDR3 sequence: CASSVLAGGPQNIQYF. The CDR3 coding sequence is TGTGCCAGTAGTGTCCTAGCGGGAGGGCCCCAGAACATTCAGTACTTC.

The rearrangement uses TRBV7-2 and TRBJ1-1; D perhaps matches TRBD1 (5 bases). Trimming pared 4 bases from V and 1 base from J, leaving 10 bases between. This CDR3 is built from 14 residues. Germline V gives CDR1 SGHTA, CDR2 FQGNSA. CDR3 sequence reads: CASSWTTANTEAFF. The DNA for the CDR3 is TGTGCCAGCAGCTGGACGACAGCGAACACTGAAGCTTTCTTT. Together with reference TRBV7-2 and TRBJ1-1, the CDR3 gives the full variable domain: GAGVSQSPSNKVTEKGKDVELRCDPISGHTALYWYRQSLGQGLEFLIYFQGNSAPDKSGLPSDRFSAERTGGSVSTLTIQRTQQEDSAVYLCASSWTTANTEAFFGQGTRLTVV.

This clonotype was found a few times. The chain is built from TRBV11-1 and TRBJ2-7; 10 nucleotides match TRBD2. CDR3 length: 15 residues. Germline V lookup: CDR1 SGHAT, CDR2 FQDESV (reference sequence). The V and J ends lost 1 base and 4 bases, in that order; junction bases with no gene match: 4. CDR3 loop: CASSLVPSGRYEQYF. In DNA form, the CDR3 reads TGTGCCAGCAGCTTAGTCCCTAGCGGGAGATACGAGCAGTACTTC. Full variable domain (remainder filled in from reference TRBV11-1 and TRBJ2-7): EAEVAQSPRYKITEKSQAVAFWCDPISGHATLYWYRQILGQGPELLVQFQDESVVDDSQLPKDRFSAERLKGVDSTLKIQPAELGDSAMYLCASSLVPSGRYEQYFGPGTRLTVT.

Only a few counts were recorded for this clonotype. This chain joins TRBV6-2 or TRBV6-3 and TRBJ2-5, with 8 nucleotides matching TRBD2. With 5 bases clipped from V and 2 bases from J, the junction kept 4 bases outside the gene matches. CDR1 is MNHEY, CDR2 SVGEGT, per germline. The CDR3 runs to 14 residues. CDR3 loop: CASSPLAVQETQYF. The CDR3 DNA reads TGTGCCAGCAGTCCACTAGCGGTACAAGAGACCCAGTACTTC.

V gene TRBV29-1 combines with J gene TRBJ2-1, with 8 bases lining up with TRBD1. Per the germline V gene, CDR1 is SQVTM and CDR2 is ANQGSEA. There are 13 residues in the CDR3. V was pared by 6 bases and J by 10 bases, with 11 bases of the junction left unmatched. The CDR3 region is CSVVTLTGGEQFF. CDR3 nucleotide sequence: TGCAGCGTCGTAACCTTAACAGGGGGGGAGCAGTTCTTC.